The source of this TCR beta chain is a study of regulatory T cells in long-lasting Graves disease. Study-level points and caveats: Newly diagnosed Graves' patients had higher TCR diversity than persistent ones. Among the persistent patients, fewer than 3,500 public clonotypes were shared, more than the 750 to 1,000 shared among new patients.

Germline-derived CDR1 and CDR2 are SGHVS and FQNEAQ. Between the trimmed V and J ends, which lost 5 bases and 4 bases, there was a span of 14 bases. The CDR3 sequence is 14 residues long. As to time point: newly diagnosed GD, antithyroid drugs for less than 3 months. The TCR library was made from RNA that had been extracted from PBMCs in TRIzol. Many counts were recorded for this clonotype. The antigen remains undetermined. Both iRepertoire HTBI primers and Arm-PCR of CDR3 regions were used to build the TCR beta libraries. One entry per CDR3 protein, called by TCRdb with MiXCR from the multiplex PCR reads. The table includes a few hundred thousand distinct CDR3 sequences, approximately 12% detected once. These data were also filed under a second study, of T cells in Graves' hyperthyroidism and ophthalmopathy. Per that paper: Diagnosis rested on symptoms, serum thyroxine and TRAb, thyroid ultrasound, and orbital computed tomography. Blood also contained most expanded thyroid clonotypes above 0.001.

The TCR was taken from a woman under 30 with Graves disease. This sample comprised peripheral blood mononuclear cells (PBMCs), obtained at new diagnosis, from a patient treated with antithyroid drugs. The chain employs TRBV7-8 and TRBJ1-2; possibly TRBD1 for D (6 bases). CDR3 region: CASSPNRVGYGYTF. The CDR3 DNA follows: TGTGCCAGCAGCCCAAACAGGGTTGGCTATGGCTACACCTTC.